These 20 T cell receptor beta chains came from one sample sequenced in a study of T cell responses to AZD1222 COVID-19 vaccine (dated by TCRdb to about 2021). Read against the paper, the sample's time point label means: baseline before first vaccination. Library construction relied on the immunoSEQ multiplex PCR assay. What TCRdb holds here is the immuneACCESS table cut down to in-frame rearrangements. Part of the clones is not present; checked against another copy, under half of the missing clones reflect an unresolved V gene, and the others are unexplained. The sample data list some 200,000 clones, and approximately 90% of these were observed just once. The ten largest clones capture under 8% of the sample. Source: peripheral blood, taken on day 0 of AZD1222 vaccination. The origin of the receptors is an adult in good health.

V usage is TRBV25-1 and J usage is TRBJ2-7; 7 bases line up with TRBD2. Trimming cost V 5 bases and J 1 base; bases outside gene matches: 5. Germline V gene sequence: CDR1 MGHDK, CDR2 SYGVNS. The CDR3 runs to 14 residues. The CDR3 is CASSWEGSSYEQYF. As DNA, the CDR3 is TGTGCCAGCAGTTGGGAGGGAAGTTCCTACGAGCAGTACTTC.

The genes are TRBV28 and TRBJ2-7; maybe TRBD1 (5 bases). Germline CDR1 is MDHEN and CDR2 is SYDVKM. Trimming left V 4 bases short and J 1 base short, with 14 bases between. This CDR3 is built from 15 residues. The CDR3 loop is CASSSQGPKSYEQYF. In nucleotides, the CDR3 is TGTGCCAGCAGTTCCCAGGGCCCCAAGTCCTACGAGCAGTACTTC.

The J gene is TRBJ2-7, the V gene TRBV27, with 7 bases that match TRBD2. Germline lookup yields CDR1 MNHEY and CDR2 SMNVEV (reference sequence). After removal of 7 bases from V and 0 bases from J, the junction contained 3 bases not matched to a gene. The CDR3 loop spans 13 amino acids. The CDR3, as DNA: TGTGCCAGCAAGAGCGGGGTCTCCTACGAGCAGTACTTC. Protein product: CASKSGVSYEQYF.

This chain links TRBV6-1 with TRBJ2-6; D is perhaps TRBD1 (5 bases). CDR3 length: 18 amino acids. V was clipped by 1 base and J by 0 bases, with 13 bases between them. Germline V gives CDR1 MNHNS, CDR2 SASEGT. CDR3 sequence reads: CASSEGQFSDSGANVLTF. As DNA, the CDR3 is TGTGCCAGCAGTGAAGGACAGTTTTCCGACTCTGGGGCCAACGTCCTGACTTTC.

Here the CDR3 reads CASRTGTSNQPQHF. CDR3 coding DNA: TGTGCCAGCAGAACAGGGACAAGCAATCAGCCCCAGCATTTT. The chain links TRBV28 to TRBJ1-5; tentative D call: TRBD1 (6 bases). The V gene lost 6 bases and the J gene lost 1 base, with 10 bases spanning the gap. The CDR3 totals 14 residues. Per the germline V gene, CDR1 is MDHEN and CDR2 is SYDVKM.

The chain carries TRBV27 and TRBJ2-3; possible D gene TRBD2, 5 bases. V gave up 6 bases and J gave up 1 base, with 20 bases separating them. The CDR3 runs to 17 residues. CDR1 and CDR2 (germline): MNHEY, SMNVEV (reference sequence). CDR3 bases: TGTGCCAGCAGCCGCTTGAAGTGGGAGCCCGGCACAGATACGCAGTATTTT. Translated: CASSRLKWEPGTDTQYF.

This chain connects TRBV7-2 to TRBJ1-1, with D hard to call. CDR3 length equals 11 residues. Trimming cost V 8 bases and J 6 bases, with 10 bases left between them. Germline V gene lookup returns CDR1 SGHTA and CDR2 FQGNSA. The DNA of the CDR3 is TGTGCCAGCCTTTCAGGCGCTGAAGCTTTCTTT. This codes for CASLSGAEAFF.

This clone was counted once. The V and J genes are TRBV19 and TRBJ2-5, with 10 bases lining up with TRBD2. This CDR3 is 17 amino acids long. V was clipped by 7 bases and J by 5 bases; unmatched bases: 16. Per germline, CDR1 LNHDA and CDR2 SQIVND (reference sequence). The CDR3 reads CASKPSGRKVSSETQYF. CDR3 nucleotides: TGTGCCAGTAAGCCTAGCGGGAGAAAAGTGAGTTCGGAGACCCAGTACTTC.

The chain couples TRBV6-2 or TRBV6-3 to TRBJ2-7; TRBD1 matches at 8 bases. The CDR3 is 17 amino acids. Germline CDR1 and CDR2: MNHEY and SVGEGT. Trimming at V came to 0 bases and at J to 6 bases, leaving 13 bases not matched to a gene. The DNA for the CDR3 is TGTGCCAGCAGTTACTCAGGGACAGGACTTTTCGCAGGCGAGCAGTACTTC. Protein: CASSYSGTGLFAGEQYF.

The chain links TRBV14 to TRBJ1-6; TRBD1 is a possible D gene (6 bases). V shed 1 base and J shed 9 bases, with 10 bases lying between them. Germline CDR1 reads SGHDN; CDR2 reads FVKESK. The CDR3 spans 14 residues. The CDR3 loop is CASSQVQQGSPLHF. The CDR3 region has the DNA TGTGCCAGCAGCCAAGTTCAACAGGGTTCACCCCTCCACTTT.

The chain combines TRBV5-1 with TRBJ2-5; 9 nucleotides align to TRBD2. V shed 3 bases and J 1 base; nucleotides not matched to a gene: 4. The CDR3 extends over 15 amino acids. CDR1 is SGHRS, CDR2 YFSETQ, per germline. CDR3 residues: CASSSLAGTQETQYF. The CDR3, as DNA: TGCGCCAGCAGCTCCCTAGCGGGGACCCAAGAGACCCAGTACTTC.

The chain couples TRBV18 to TRBJ2-7, with TRBD2 matching over 8 bases. The germline V gene encodes CDR1 KGHSH and CDR2 LQKENI. Trimming took 3 bases from V and 0 from J; bases not matched to a gene: 1. This CDR3 spans 14 amino acids. The CDR3 spells CASSPAGGSYEQYF. Here the CDR3 DNA reads TGTGCCAGCTCACCTGCGGGAGGCTCCTACGAGCAGTACTTC. The full variable domain, in which reference TRBV18 and TRBJ2-7 provide the parts outside the CDR3, is NAGVMQNPRHLVRRRGQEARLRCSPMKGHSHVYWYRQLPEEGLKFMVYLQKENIIDESGMPKERFSAEFPKEGPSILRIQQVVRGDSAAYFCASSPAGGSYEQYFGPGTRLTVT.

The rearrangement joins TRBV5-1 to TRBJ2-1, with TRBD2 identical over 12 bases. This CDR3 spans 14 amino acids. The J segment lost 5 bases and the V segment lost 5 bases, leaving 2 bases of the junction unmatched. From germline, CDR1 is SGHRS and CDR2 YFSETQ. The CDR3 nucleotides read TGCGCCAGCAGGGGGACTAGCGGGCACAATGAGCAGTTCTTC. This sequence encodes CASRGTSGHNEQFF. Supplemented by reference TRBV5-1 and TRBJ2-1, the full variable domain reads KAGVTQTPRYLIKTRGQQVTLSCSPISGHRSVSWYQQTPGQGLQFLFEYFSETQRNKGNFPGRFSGRQFSNSRSEMNVSTLELGDSALYLCASRGTSGHNEQFFGPGTRLTVL.

This clone showed up just a few times. The rearrangement links TRBV19 to TRBJ2-3; maybe TRBD2 (7 bases). This CDR3 region has 16 residues. Germline CDR1 is LNHDA and CDR2 is SQIVND (reference sequence). V was clipped by 3 bases and J by 4 bases, with 17 bases between them. CDR3: CASSIDGGGPADTQYF. CDR3 DNA: TGTGCCAGTAGTATCGATGGGGGGGGCCCTGCAGATACGCAGTATTTT.

The gene calls are TRBV5-1 and TRBJ2-3, with TRBD2 identical over 8 bases. The V and J ends lost 2 bases and 3 bases, in that order; junction bases with no gene match: 2. Per germline, CDR1 SGHRS and CDR2 YFSETQ. This CDR3 has 14 residues. The CDR3 protein is CASSFVAGTDTQYF. Here the CDR3 DNA reads TGCGCCAGCAGCTTCGTAGCGGGGACAGATACGCAGTATTTT.

V usage is TRBV7-8 and J usage is TRBJ2-1, with a weak D call TRBD1 (5 bases). The CDR3 contains 15 residues. CDR1 is SGHVS, CDR2 FQNEAQ, per germline. V was clipped by 2 bases and J by 2 bases, with 10 bases between them. CDR3 sequence (DNA): TGTGCCAGCAGCTTACGGCAGGGCCCCTACAATGAGCAGTTCTTC. Protein product: CASSLRQGPYNEQFF.

The V call is TRBV19, the J call TRBJ2-3; 10 bases line up with TRBD1. The CDR3 contains 14 residues. Germline loops: CDR1 LNHDA, CDR2 SQIVND (reference sequence). V was pared by 7 bases and J by 6 bases, with 7 bases of the junction left unmatched. The CDR3 spells CASKSGTGVDTQYF. The DNA of the CDR3 is TGTGCCAGTAAGAGCGGGACAGGGGTGGATACGCAGTATTTT.

The V and J genes are TRBV6-5 and TRBJ2-7, with 11 bases matching TRBD1. CDR3 length: 15 residues. With V trimmed by 5 bases and J by 6 bases, 9 bases remained unmatched. Germline CDR1 MNHEY, CDR2 SVGAGI. The CDR3 DNA is TGTGCCAGCAGTCCCGGGACAGGGGGGCGATTCGAGCAGTACTTC. As protein: CASSPGTGGRFEQYF.

This chain connects TRBV19 to TRBJ2-3, with D perhaps TRBD1 or TRBD2 (6 bases each). This CDR3 region has 13 residues. Deletions cut 7 bases from V and 0 bases from J, with 8 bases between. Per the germline V gene, CDR1 is LNHDA and CDR2 is SQIVND (reference sequence). CDR3 sequence (DNA): TGTGCCAGTAAAGGGGGGAGCACAGATACGCAGTATTTT. Translating gives CASKGGSTDTQYF. Supplemented by reference TRBV19 and TRBJ2-3, the full variable domain reads DGGITQSPKYLFRKEGQNVTLSCEQNLNHDAMYWYRQDPGQGLRLIYYSQIVNDFQKGDIAEGYSVSREKKESFPLTVTSAQKNPTAFYLCASKGGSTDTQYFGPGTRLTVL.

The chain carries TRBV5-6 and TRBJ2-2; D uncertain. CDR1 and CDR2 from the germline V gene are SGHDT and YYEEEE. CDR3 length: 13 amino acids. Trimming removed 5 bases at V and 6 bases at J, with 11 bases between. The CDR3 DNA follows: TGTGCCAGCAGTTTAGGGATTCCCGGGGAGCTGTTTTTT. Encoded protein: CASSLGIPGELFF.